A single sample gave rise to the 6 T cell receptor beta chains below, sequenced in a study of shared clonotypes between healthy human individuals (dated by TCRdb to 2020 to 2021). Library preparation used the immunoSEQ multiplex PCR assay. The source is immuneACCESS, and TCRdb retained only in-frame sequences with V and J called. Part of the clones is not carried over; for the studies checked, unresolved V genes explain less than half of this, and the remainder is unexplained. The sample data list fewer than 3 million clones, and about 90% of these were observed just once. The ten largest clones capture around 0.38% of the sample. Sequencing was done on a sample of naive CD4+ T cells from PBMCs. What this sample's cell subset or site label stands for: CD45RA+ positively selected. All receptors come from a man between 18 and 35 years old in good health. Some clones in this sample may be carry-over from other donors' samples.

This clone was detected only a few times. This rearrangement joins TRBV6-5 to TRBJ1-5, with 9 nucleotides matching TRBD1. This CDR3 has 12 amino acids. The germline V gene encodes CDR1 MNHEY and CDR2 SVGAGI. After removal of 6 bases from V and 15 bases from J, the junction contained 9 bases not matched to a gene. The CDR3 DNA follows: TGTGCCAGCAGCTCATACGGACAGGGGCCGCATTTT. Translating gives CASSSYGQGPHF.

The chain employs TRBV28 and TRBJ2-6; D is ambiguous. The CDR3 has 16 amino acids. In germline, CDR1 is MDHEN, CDR2 SYDVKM. Trimming removed 1 base from V and 0 bases from J, with 7 bases in between. CDR3 in amino acids: CASSLFRGSGANVLTF. CDR3 nucleotides: TGTGCCAGCAGTTTATTCCGCGGCTCTGGGGCCAACGTCCTGACTTTC.

Points on this clone: Other DNA sequences from this sample encode an identical CDR3 as well. The rearrangement links TRBV5-1 to TRBJ2-5; 7 nucleotides line up with TRBD1. Germline trimming cut 4 bases from V and 2 bases from J; bases unmatched to any gene: 5. The CDR3 has 14 residues. The germline V gene has CDR1 SGHRS and CDR2 YFSETQ. Written as DNA, the CDR3 is TGCGCCAGCAGCCCGACAGGGTTACAAGAGACCCAGTACTTC. Amino acid sequence: CASSPTGLQETQYF.

The table lists this clone with a few counts. The chain employs TRBV19 and TRBJ1-5; D unclear. Trimming cost V 4 bases and J 5 bases, with 12 bases left between them. The CDR3 extends over 14 amino acids. Germline CDR1 reads LNHDA; CDR2 reads SQIVND (reference sequence). For the CDR3, the DNA is TGTGCCAGTAGTACAACCGTATTCGATCAGCCCCAGCATTTT. This gives the protein CASSTTVFDQPQHF.

The chain has TRBV6-6 and TRBJ2-2; D gene unclear. The CDR3 consists of 15 residues. The V end lost 8 bases, the J end lost 0 bases, and 13 bases lay between the germline ends. Germline V lookup: CDR1 MNHNY, CDR2 SVGAGI (reference sequence). CDR3 sequence reads: CASGLNYANTGELFF. DNA of the CDR3: TGTGCCAGCGGTTTAAATTACGCGAACACCGGGGAGCTGTTTTTT.

The chain uses TRBV14 and TRBJ2-6; D unresolved. The CDR3 spans 20 residues. V lost 3 bases, J lost 6 bases, and 27 bases lay in between. CDR1 is SGHDN and CDR2 is FVKESK in the germline V gene. DNA for the CDR3: TGTGCCAGCAGCCACAAATGGGGTAGGGTGAGGATGAGAGAGGCCAACGTCCTGACTTTC. It is translated as CASSHKWGRVRMREANVLTF.